This T cell receptor beta chain was identified during a study of Ad26.COV2.S vaccination and SARS-CoV-2 variants. About the research overall: Intramuscular Ad26.COV2.S at 5x10^10 or 1x10^11 viral particles.

The sample's treatment: 19 received Ad26.COV2.S at low or high dose, single or two shots; several received placebo; per-sample allocation not given. Collection of the samples took place on day 63 after the first injection of vaccine or placebo. Wuhan-strain SARS-CoV-2 spike was expressed by the Ad26 vector that made up the vaccine. Method: immunoSEQ multiplex PCR; TCRdb's copy keeps in-frame clones and lacks some. The sample records 350,000 to 450,000 clones, about 85% being singletons. Worth noting for this clone: Its specificity is unknown.

Study-level findings and limits: Spike-specific TCR breadth ran higher among vaccine recipients than placebo recipients.

There are 15 residues in the CDR3. CDR1 and CDR2 (germline): SNHLY, FYNNEI. With 3 bases removed from V and 8 bases from J, the gap between germline ends came to 14 bases. This chain links TRBV2 with TRBJ1-6, with D tentatively TRBD1 (5 bases). The origin of this receptor is a person aged 18-60 years who received the Ad26.COV2.S COVID-19 vaccine or a placebo. The starting material was peripheral blood, obtained in a trial of Ad26.COV2.S vaccine versus placebo. DNA of the CDR3: TGTGCCAGCAGTGAGGGGGTGGACCGCGATTCACCCCTCCACTTT. This gives the protein CASSEGVDRDSPLHF.